This T cell receptor (beta chain) was retrieved from a study of human T cells and chemical hapten exposure. Study results and caveats: It was expanded TCRs that formed significantly more large CDR3 similarity clusters than controls did.

Each CDR3 protein is one row after TCRdb ran MiXCR on the RACE reads. This sample yields hundreds of thousands of distinct CDR3 sequences, of which about 6.9% are seen a single time; over 5.5% belongs to the top ten. With 4 bases removed from V and 5 bases from J, the gap between germline ends came to 15 bases. Germline lookup yields CDR1 LGHDT and CDR2 YNNKEL (reference sequence). CDR3 length: 14 amino acids. As to time point: patch test 2, 6 weeks after DPC sensitization. Treatment reported: therapeutic diphenylcyclopropenone sensitization with weekly scalp DPC. Suited to DPC and affected by alopecia, the donors ranged from 18 to 70 years old. Turning to this clonotype: Its matching antigen is unknown.

The sample was whole blood, taken in connection with sensitization to the hapten diphenylcyclopropenone (DPC). The TCR originated in a young woman with alopecia areata. Some clones in this sample may be carry-over from other donors' samples. The rearrangement links TRBV3-1 to TRBJ2-7, with a possible D match to TRBD1 (6 bases). The CDR3 region has the DNA TGTGCCAGCAGCCCGTCAGCCGCAGGGGACGAGCAGTACTTC. Translation gives CASSPSAAGDEQYF.